This TCR beta chain was identified in a study of naive and memory T cell subsets. To note about this clonotype: The antigen is not known.

Deletions cut 6 bases from V and 7 bases from J, with 19 bases between. The germline V gene has CDR1 DFQATT and CDR2 SNEGSKA (reference sequence). The CDR3 length is 13 residues. Study-wide results and caveats: Possibly reflecting memory cells re-expressing CD45RA, a few larger clonotypes occurred in naive repertoires, especially CD8.

An equimolar mix of two oligonucleotides served as the beta constant-region primer for TRBC1 and TRBC2. Ligated cDNA was amplified by four rounds of PCR with nested alpha and beta constant-region primers and SP2. TCRdb re-called the UMI-ligation and nested PCR reads through MiXCR, storing one row per CDR3 protein. The sample carries 150,000 or so distinct CDR3 sequences, approximately 22% recorded once. This clonotype was sampled from a human donor in good health. The chain is built from TRBV20-1 and TRBJ2-7; the D is unclear. The material sequenced was naive CD4+ T cells from blood. The CDR3 nucleotides are TGCAGTGCGCCCCATAACAATGCTGAGGAGCAGTACTTC. Translated, it gives CSAPHNNAEEQYF.